These T cell receptor beta chains were read from a single sample in a study of regulatory T cells in long-lasting Graves disease. TCRdb ran MiXCR on the multiplex PCR reads and lists one entry per CDR3 protein. Altogether hundreds of thousands of distinct CDR3 sequences are present, about 16% being singletons, with the ten largest covering roughly 18%. These same records also appear under a second study, on T cells in Graves' hyperthyroidism and ophthalmopathy.

This sample comprised peripheral blood mononuclear cells (PBMCs), obtained at new diagnosis, from a patient treated with antithyroid drugs. The receptors derive from a woman younger than 45 with Graves disease. The CDR3 runs from the conserved cysteine through the conserved F or W. Each record gives: J gene, CDR3 length, V gene, CDR3 protein.

TRBJ2-2 17 TRBV7-6 CASSSRGSGSSTGELFF
TRBJ1-2 14 TRBV6-1 CASSEKAFLYGYTF
TRBJ2-5 17 TRBV28 CASSLPRNLAGKETQYF
TRBJ2-1 14 TRBV5-5 CASSGRTVYNEQFF
TRBJ2-3 16 TRBV15 CATSARDRAGADTQYF
TRBJ2-7 15 TRBV28 CASSPTSSGSYEQYF
TRBJ2-3 12 TRBV12-3/TRBV12-4 CASSTFADTQYF
TRBJ2-3 14 TRBV29-1 CSVLRGGSTDTQYF
TRBJ2-3 15 TRBV7-3 CASSLEAGPVDTQYF
TRBJ2-1 15 TRBV7-9 CATTHSGRAYNEQFF
TRBJ2-1 18 TRBV20-1 CSAVTGTVGWSSYNEQFF
TRBJ1-1 13 TRBV20-1 CSALVVMNTEAFF
TRBJ1-1 14 TRBV28 CASRQIRGATEAFF
TRBJ2-5 12 TRBV28 CASSTGLGTQYF
TRBJ1-6 14 TRBV6-1 CASSEGYHYSPLHF
TRBJ1-5 15 TRBV20-1 CSARGGGHSNQPQHF
TRBJ1-3 16 TRBV14 CASSQSLALNGNTIYF
TRBJ2-7 12 TRBV5-1 CASSLEGYGQYF
TRBJ2-5 13 TRBV20-1 CSASGSGRETQYF
TRBJ2-5 13 TRBV10-3 CAISESTLETQYF
TRBJ2-2 16 TRBV11-2 CASSSQLTSNTGELFF
TRBJ2-2 16 TRBV14 CASSQFRGAFTGELFF
TRBJ1-5 15 TRBV28 CASRTRGSPNQPQHF
TRBJ1-5 16 TRBV11-2 CASSLAAMTSNQPQHF
TRBJ2-1 15 TRBV6-5 CASSYLAGGSHEQFF
TRBJ2-2 14 TRBV6-1 CTSRTRAGTGELFF
TRBJ1-4 13 TRBV9 CASSPGGDEKLFF
TRBJ2-1 14 TRBV30 CAWSVLAGTNEQFF
TRBJ2-1 14 TRBV20-1 CSADPTTPTNEQFF
TRBJ2-7 11 TRBV27 CASRPKREQYF
TRBJ1-1 11 TRBV19 CASSKLAEAFF
TRBJ2-5 16 TRBV11-2 CASSSGQNPWGETQYF
TRBJ1-1 13 TRBV10-2 CASSGFQTAGAFF
TRBJ2-2 14 TRBV7-2 CASSLVRETGELFF
TRBJ2-7 14 TRBV6-1 CASSTLDSTYEQYF
TRBJ2-2 13 TRBV7-9 CASSLAEAGELFF
TRBJ1-6 16 TRBV2 CASSHPAVEGLSPLHF
TRBJ2-5 16 TRBV25-1 CASSESGTAHLETQYF
TRBJ1-2 15 TRBV28 CASSFVRETRNGYTF
TRBJ2-7 22 TRBV11-1 CASRPDPRHRTSGTKGAYEQYF
TRBJ1-2 13 TRBV27 CASSLRGSYGYTF
TRBJ2-1 11 TRBV20-1 CSAQLAREQFF
TRBJ1-2 13 TRBV6-1 CASRLDRAWGYTF
TRBJ2-5 15 TRBV6-1 CASSGPTGYQETQYF
TRBJ1-3 15 TRBV7-9 CASSLEVDSGNTIYF